Listed below are T cell receptor beta chains from one sample, sequenced in a study of cytomegalovirus exposure and HLA in healthy donors. The data were produced by immunoSEQ multiplex PCR, yet TCRdb's version contains in-frame clones alone and is incomplete. The sample lists about 120,000 clones, 85% to 90% seen once, with 6% to 7% in the top ten. The specimen was PBMCs. All receptors derive from a woman younger than 30 in good health and CMV-seropositive. Both conserved end residues are trimmed from each CDR3. Where a row states a size, it is once, few, many or the class of an expanded clone; other rows omit it.

>TRBJ2-7|TRBV5-4|NA
ASSSILAGEQY
>TRBJ2-7|TRBV11-3|NA
ASSWTGGPQRSDEQY
>TRBJ2-2|TRBV15|NA
ATSRGTGSTGELF
>TRBJ2-2|TRBV6-5|NA
ASSYSRANTGELF
>TRBJ2-1|TRBV4-2|once
ASSQDRVPFLSGGNEQF
>TRBJ2-3|TRBV11-1|NA
ASSLGLAGSTDTQY
>TRBJ1-1|TRBV7-9|NA
ASSPRTEAF
>TRBJ2-7|TRBV6-1|NA
ASSEAPLQGYEQY
>TRBJ1-2|TRBV19|NA
ATFADGYT
>TRBJ2-7|TRBV7-7|NA
ASSPGQGTGYEQY
>TRBJ1-3|TRBV6-1|NA
ASGARGKSGNTIY
>TRBJ2-1|TRBV4-3|NA
ASSQDHYNEQF
>TRBJ2-3|TRBV29-1|NA
SVRDRRTDTQY
>TRBJ2-5|TRBV5-1|few
ASSLSSSGTRETQY
>TRBJ1-2|TRBV5-4|NA
ASSADGWVGDGYT
>TRBJ1-3|TRBV7-9|NA
ASSLEFRQAGNTIY
>TRBJ2-3|TRBV9|NA
ASSVVAVPDTQY
>TRBJ2-3|TRBV2|NA
ASSLVRDTQY
>TRBJ1-2|TRBV19|NA
ATTDRGSNYGYT
>TRBJ1-2|TRBV9|NA
ASSGGGRIINGYT
>TRBJ1-3|TRBV18|NA
ASSSVDRAGNTIY
>TRBJ2-5|TRBV7-8|NA
ASSQGGASGRETQY